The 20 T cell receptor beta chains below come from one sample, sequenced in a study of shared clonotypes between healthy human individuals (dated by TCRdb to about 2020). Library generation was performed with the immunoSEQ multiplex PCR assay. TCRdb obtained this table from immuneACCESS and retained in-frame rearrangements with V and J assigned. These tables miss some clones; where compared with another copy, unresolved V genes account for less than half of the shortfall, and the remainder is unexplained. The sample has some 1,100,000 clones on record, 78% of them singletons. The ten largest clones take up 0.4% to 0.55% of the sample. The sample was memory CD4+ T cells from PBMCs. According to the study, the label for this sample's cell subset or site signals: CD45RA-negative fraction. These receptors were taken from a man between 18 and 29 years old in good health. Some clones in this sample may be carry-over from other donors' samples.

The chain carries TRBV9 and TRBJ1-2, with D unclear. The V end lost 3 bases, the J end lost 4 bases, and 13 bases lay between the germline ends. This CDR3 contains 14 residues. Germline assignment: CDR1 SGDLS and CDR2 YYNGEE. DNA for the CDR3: TGTGCCAGCAGCGGGCCCTGGAGGGCCTATGGCTACACCTTC. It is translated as CASSGPWRAYGYTF. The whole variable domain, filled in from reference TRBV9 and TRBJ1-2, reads DSGVTQTPKHLITATGQRVTLRCSPRSGDLSVYWYQQSLDQGLQFLIQYYNGEERAKGNILERFSAQQFPDLHSELNLSSLELGDSALYFCASSGPWRAYGYTFGSGTRLTVV.

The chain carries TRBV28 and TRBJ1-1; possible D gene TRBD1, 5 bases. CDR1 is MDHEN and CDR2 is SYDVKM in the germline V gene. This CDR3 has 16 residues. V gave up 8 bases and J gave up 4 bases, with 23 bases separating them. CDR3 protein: CASWGKGRQGGTEAFF. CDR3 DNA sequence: TGTGCCAGCTGGGGGAAAGGACGGCAGGGAGGCACTGAAGCTTTCTTT.

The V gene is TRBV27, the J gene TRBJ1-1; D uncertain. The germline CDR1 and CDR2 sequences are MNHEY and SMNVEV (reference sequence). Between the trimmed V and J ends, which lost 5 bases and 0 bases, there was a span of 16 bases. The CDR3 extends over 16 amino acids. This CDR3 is CASSPTRRDMNTEAFF. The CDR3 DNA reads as TGTGCCAGCAGTCCGACGAGACGCGACATGAACACTGAAGCTTTCTTT.

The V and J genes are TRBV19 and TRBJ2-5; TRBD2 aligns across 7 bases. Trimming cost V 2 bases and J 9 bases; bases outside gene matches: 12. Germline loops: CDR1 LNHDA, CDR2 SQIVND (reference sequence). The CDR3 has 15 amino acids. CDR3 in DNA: TGTGCCAGTAGTATATCCGTGCGGCGGGAGTTTCCCCAGTACTTC. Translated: CASSISVRREFPQYF.

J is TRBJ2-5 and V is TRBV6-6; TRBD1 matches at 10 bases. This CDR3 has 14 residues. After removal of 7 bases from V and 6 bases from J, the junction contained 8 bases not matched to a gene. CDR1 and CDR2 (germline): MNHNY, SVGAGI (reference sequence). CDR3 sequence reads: CASKVGQGGQTQYF. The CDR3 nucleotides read TGTGCCAGCAAGGTCGGACAGGGGGGACAGACCCAGTACTTC.

CDR3 loop: CASSPQITDEQYF. CDR3 sequence (DNA): TGCGCCAGCAGCCCCCAAATTACGGACGAGCAGTACTTC. The J gene is TRBJ2-7, the V gene TRBV5-1; D remains unclear. Trimming cost V 4 bases and J 5 bases, with 13 bases left between them. Germline V gene sequence: CDR1 SGHRS, CDR2 YFSETQ. The CDR3 has 13 residues.

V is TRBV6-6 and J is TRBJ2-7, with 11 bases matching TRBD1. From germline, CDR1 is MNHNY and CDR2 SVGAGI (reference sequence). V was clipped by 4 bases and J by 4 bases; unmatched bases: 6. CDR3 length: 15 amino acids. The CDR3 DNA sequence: TGTGCCAGCAGTTCCGGACAGGGGGCGCGGTACGAGCAGTACTTC. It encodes CASSSGQGARYEQYF.

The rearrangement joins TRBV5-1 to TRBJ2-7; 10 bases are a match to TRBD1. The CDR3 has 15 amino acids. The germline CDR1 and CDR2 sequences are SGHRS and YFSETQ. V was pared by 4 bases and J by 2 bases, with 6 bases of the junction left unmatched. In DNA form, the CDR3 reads TGCGCCAGCAGCATGGACAGGGGGAAGACCTACGAGCAGTACTTC. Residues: CASSMDRGKTYEQYF.

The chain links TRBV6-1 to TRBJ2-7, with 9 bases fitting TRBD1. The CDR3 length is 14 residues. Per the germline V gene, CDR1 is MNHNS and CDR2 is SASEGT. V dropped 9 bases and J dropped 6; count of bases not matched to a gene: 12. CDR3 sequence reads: CASFRDRESREQYF. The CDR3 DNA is TGTGCCAGTTTCCGGGACAGGGAGTCGCGCGAGCAGTACTTC.

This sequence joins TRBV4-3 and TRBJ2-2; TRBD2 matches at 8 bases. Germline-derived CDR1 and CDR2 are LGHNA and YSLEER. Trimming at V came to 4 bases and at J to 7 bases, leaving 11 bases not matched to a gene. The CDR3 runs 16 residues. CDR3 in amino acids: CASSLETGRAIGELFF. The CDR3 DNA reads TGCGCCAGCAGCCTCGAAACCGGGAGGGCCATCGGGGAGCTGTTTTTT.

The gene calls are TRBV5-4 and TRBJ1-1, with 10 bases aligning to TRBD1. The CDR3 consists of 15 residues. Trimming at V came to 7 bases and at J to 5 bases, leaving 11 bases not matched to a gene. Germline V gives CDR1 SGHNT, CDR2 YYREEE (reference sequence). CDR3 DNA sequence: TGTGCCAGCTGGCCCGGGACAGGGGTGGGGACTGAAGCTTTCTTT. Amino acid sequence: CASWPGTGVGTEAFF.

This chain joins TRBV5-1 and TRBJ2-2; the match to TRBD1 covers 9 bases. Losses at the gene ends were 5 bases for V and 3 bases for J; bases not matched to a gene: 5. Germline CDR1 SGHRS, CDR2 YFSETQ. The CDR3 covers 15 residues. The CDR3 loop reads CASREGQGDTGELFF. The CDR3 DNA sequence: TGCGCCAGCAGAGAGGGACAGGGCGACACCGGGGAGCTGTTTTTT.

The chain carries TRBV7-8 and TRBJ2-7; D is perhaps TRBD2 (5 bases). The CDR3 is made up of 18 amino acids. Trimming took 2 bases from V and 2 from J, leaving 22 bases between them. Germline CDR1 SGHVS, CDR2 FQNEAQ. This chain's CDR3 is CASSLTRVWVGAAYEQYF. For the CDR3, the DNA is TGTGCCAGCAGCTTAACCCGAGTATGGGTGGGAGCCGCCTACGAGCAGTACTTC.

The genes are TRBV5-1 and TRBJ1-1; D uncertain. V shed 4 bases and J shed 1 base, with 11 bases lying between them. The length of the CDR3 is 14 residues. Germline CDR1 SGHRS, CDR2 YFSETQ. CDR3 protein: CASSTEQPNTEAFF. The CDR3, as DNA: TGCGCCAGCAGCACTGAACAGCCGAACACTGAAGCTTTCTTT.

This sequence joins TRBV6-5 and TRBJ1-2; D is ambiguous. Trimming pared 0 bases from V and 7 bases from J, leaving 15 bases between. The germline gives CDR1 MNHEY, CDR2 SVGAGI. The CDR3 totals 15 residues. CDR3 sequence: CASSYSFQFGGGYTF. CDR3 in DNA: TGTGCCAGCAGTTACTCTTTTCAGTTCGGCGGTGGCTACACCTTC.

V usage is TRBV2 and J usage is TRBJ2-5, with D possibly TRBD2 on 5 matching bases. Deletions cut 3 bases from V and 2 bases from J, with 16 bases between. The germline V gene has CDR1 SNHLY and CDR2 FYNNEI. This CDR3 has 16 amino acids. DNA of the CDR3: TGTGCCAGCAGTGATCAGGAGGACGGAGAACAAGAGACCCAGTACTTC. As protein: CASSDQEDGEQETQYF.

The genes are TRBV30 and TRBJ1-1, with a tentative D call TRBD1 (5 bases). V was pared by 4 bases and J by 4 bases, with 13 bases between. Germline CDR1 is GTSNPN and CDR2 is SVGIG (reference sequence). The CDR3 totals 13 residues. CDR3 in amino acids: CAWNRGSATEAFF. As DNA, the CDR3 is TGTGCCTGGAATCGGGGGAGCGCCACTGAAGCTTTCTTT.

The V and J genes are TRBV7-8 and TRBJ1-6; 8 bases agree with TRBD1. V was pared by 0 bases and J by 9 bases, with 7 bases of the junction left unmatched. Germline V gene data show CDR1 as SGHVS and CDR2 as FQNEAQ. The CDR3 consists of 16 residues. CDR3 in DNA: TGTGCCAGCAGCTTAGCCCCGGACAGGGTCGGTTCACCCCTCCACTTT. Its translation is CASSLAPDRVGSPLHF.

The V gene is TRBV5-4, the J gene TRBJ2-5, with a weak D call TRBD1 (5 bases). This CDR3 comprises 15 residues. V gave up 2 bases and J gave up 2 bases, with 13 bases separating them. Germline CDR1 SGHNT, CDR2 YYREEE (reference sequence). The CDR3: CASSLWLTGQETQYF. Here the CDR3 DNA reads TGTGCCAGCAGCTTATGGCTTACAGGACAAGAGACCCAGTACTTC.

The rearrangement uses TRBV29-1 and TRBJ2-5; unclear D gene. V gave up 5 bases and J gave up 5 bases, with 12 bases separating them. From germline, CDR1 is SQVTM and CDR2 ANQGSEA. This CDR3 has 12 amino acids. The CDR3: CSVTTVLETQYF. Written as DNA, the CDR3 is TGCAGCGTTACAACAGTATTGGAGACCCAGTACTTC.